This T cell receptor (beta chain) was observed in a study of early T cells in non-severe SARS-CoV-2 infection. As for the study in general: Whole-blood bulk RNA, unsorted, was sequenced, and chains were unpaired.

After removal of 4 bases from V and 4 bases from J, the junction contained 8 bases not matched to a gene. Germline CDR1 and CDR2: KGHSH and LQKENI. CDR3 length: 16 amino acids. About this clonotype: Its antigen is still unknown.

General study points: The matching step, a VDJdb search, favored anti-spike CD8 responses and missed private and CD4 specificities.

Molecules of cDNA were individually given unique molecular identifiers that were attached to them. MiXCR, run by TCRdb on the 5' RACE reads, gives a single entry per CDR3 protein. The repertoire includes about 99,000 distinct CDR3 sequences, around 16% of them detected once, and roughly 1.3% sits in the top ten. The sample was whole blood. This chain joins TRBV18 and TRBJ2-5; 11 nucleotides line up with TRBD2. The source of this sequence is an adult who was a healthcare worker with PCR-confirmed SARS-CoV-2 infection or an uninfected control (not recorded which). The CDR3 DNA sequence: TGTGCCAGCTCACTACTAGCGGGAGCCCGCCGAGAGACCCAGTACTTC. This codes for CASSLLAGARRETQYF.